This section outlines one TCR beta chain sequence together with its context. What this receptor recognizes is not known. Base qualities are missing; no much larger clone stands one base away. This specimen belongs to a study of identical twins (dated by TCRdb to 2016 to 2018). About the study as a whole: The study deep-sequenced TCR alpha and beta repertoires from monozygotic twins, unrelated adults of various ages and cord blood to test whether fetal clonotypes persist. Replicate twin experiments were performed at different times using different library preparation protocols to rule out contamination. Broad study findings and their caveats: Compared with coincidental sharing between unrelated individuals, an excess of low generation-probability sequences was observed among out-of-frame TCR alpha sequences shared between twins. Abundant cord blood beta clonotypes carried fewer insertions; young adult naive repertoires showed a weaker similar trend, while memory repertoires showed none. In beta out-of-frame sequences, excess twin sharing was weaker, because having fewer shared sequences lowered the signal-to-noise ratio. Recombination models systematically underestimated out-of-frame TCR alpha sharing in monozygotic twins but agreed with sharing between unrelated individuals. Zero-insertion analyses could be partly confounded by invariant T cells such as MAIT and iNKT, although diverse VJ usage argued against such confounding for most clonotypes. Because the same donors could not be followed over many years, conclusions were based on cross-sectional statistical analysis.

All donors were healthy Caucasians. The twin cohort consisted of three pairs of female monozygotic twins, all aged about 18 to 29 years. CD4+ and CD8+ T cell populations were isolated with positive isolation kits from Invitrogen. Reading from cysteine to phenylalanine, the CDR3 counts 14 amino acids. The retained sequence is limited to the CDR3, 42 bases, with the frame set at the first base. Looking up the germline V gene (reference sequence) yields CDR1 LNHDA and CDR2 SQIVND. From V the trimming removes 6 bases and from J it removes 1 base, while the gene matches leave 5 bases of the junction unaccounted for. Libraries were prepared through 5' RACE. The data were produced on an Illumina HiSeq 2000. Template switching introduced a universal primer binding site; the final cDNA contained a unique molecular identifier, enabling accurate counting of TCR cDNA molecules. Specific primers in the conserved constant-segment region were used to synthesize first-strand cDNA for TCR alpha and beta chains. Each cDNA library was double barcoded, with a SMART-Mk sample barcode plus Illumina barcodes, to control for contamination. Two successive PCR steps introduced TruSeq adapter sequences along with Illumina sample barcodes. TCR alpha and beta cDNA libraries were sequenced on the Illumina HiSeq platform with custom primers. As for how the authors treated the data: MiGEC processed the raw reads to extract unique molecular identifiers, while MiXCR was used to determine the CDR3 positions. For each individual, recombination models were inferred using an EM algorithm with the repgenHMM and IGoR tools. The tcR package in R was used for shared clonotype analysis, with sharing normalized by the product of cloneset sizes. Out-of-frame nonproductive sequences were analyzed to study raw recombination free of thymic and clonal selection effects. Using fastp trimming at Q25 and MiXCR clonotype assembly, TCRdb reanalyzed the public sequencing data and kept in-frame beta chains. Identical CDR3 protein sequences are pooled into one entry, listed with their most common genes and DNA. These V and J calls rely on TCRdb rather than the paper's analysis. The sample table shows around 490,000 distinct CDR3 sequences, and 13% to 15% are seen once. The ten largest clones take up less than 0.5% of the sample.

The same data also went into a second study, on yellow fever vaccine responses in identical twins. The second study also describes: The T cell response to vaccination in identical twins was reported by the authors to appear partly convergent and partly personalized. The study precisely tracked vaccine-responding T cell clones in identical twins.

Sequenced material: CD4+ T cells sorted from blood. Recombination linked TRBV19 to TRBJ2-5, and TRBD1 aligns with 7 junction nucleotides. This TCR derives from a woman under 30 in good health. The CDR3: CASSLGQAQETQYF. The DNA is TGTGCCAGTAGCCTTGGACAGGCCCAAGAGACCCAGTACTTC.